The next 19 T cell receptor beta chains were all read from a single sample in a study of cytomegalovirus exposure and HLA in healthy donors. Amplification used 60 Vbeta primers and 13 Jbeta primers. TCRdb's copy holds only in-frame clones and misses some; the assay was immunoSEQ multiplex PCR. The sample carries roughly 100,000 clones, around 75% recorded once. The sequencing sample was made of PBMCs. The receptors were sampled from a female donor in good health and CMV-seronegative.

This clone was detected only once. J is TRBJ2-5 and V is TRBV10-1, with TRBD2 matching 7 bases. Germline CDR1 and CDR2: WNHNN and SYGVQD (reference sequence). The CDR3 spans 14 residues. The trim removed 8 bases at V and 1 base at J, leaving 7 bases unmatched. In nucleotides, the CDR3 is TGCGCCAGCGGGAGCGGGACGCTCCAAGAGACCCAGTACTTC. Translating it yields CASGSGTLQETQYF.

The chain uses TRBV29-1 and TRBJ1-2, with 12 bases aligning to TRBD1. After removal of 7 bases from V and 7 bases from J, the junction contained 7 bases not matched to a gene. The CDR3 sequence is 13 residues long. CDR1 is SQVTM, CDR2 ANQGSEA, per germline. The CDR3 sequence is CSAGGQGARGYTF. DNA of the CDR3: TGCAGCGCAGGGGGACAGGGGGCGCGTGGCTACACCTTC.

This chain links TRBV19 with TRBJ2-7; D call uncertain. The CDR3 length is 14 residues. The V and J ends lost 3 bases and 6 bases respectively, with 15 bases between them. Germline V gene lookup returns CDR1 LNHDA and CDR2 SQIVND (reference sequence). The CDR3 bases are TGTGCCAGTAGTATCACCTTAATAGGCGGCGAGCAGTACTTC. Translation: CASSITLIGGEQYF.

This chain's CDR3 is CASSMTRGTEAFF. The CDR3 nucleotides are TGTGCCAGTAGTATGACCCGGGGGACTGAAGCTTTCTTT. The rearrangement uses TRBV19 and TRBJ1-1; TRBD1 is a possible D gene (5 bases). Per germline, CDR1 LNHDA and CDR2 SQIVND (reference sequence). This CDR3 is built from 13 residues. The V end lost 3 bases, the J end lost 5 bases, and 10 bases lay between the germline ends.

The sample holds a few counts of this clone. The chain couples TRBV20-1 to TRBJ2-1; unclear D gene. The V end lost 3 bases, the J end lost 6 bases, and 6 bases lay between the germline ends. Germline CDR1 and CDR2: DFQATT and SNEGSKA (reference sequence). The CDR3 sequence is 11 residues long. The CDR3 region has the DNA TGCAGTGCTAGGGTAGTCAATGAGCAGTTCTTC. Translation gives CSARVVNEQFF.

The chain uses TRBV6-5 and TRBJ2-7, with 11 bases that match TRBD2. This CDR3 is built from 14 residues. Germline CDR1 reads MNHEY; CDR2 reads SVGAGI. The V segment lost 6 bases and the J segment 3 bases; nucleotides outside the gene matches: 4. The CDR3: CASRLTSGGYEQYF. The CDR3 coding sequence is TGTGCCAGCAGATTAACTAGCGGGGGCTACGAGCAGTACTTC.

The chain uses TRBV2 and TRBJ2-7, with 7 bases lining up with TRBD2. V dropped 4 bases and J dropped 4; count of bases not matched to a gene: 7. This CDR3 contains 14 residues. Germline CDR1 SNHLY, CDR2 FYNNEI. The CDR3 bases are TGTGCCAGCAGTGTCGCGGGGGACCTTTACGAGCAGTACTTC. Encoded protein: CASSVAGDLYEQYF.

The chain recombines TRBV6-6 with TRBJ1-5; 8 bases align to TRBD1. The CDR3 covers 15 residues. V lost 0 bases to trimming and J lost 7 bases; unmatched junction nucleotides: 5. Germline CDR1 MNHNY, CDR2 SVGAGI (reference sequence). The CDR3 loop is CASSYSSSGGQPQHF. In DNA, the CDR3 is TGTGCCAGCAGTTACTCGTCGTCAGGGGGCCAGCCCCAGCATTTT.

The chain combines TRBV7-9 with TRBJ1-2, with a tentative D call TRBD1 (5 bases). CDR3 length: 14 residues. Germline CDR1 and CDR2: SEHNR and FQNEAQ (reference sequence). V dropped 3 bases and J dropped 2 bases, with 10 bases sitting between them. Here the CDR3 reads CASSFLGGNYGYTF. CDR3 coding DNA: TGTGCCAGCAGCTTTCTGGGGGGAAACTATGGCTACACCTTC.

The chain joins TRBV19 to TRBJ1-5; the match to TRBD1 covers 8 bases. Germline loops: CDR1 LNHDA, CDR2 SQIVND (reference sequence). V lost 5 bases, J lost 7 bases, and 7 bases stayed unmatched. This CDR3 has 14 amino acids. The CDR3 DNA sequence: TGTGCCAGTAGTTCTCAGGGGGCAGGGCAGCCCCAGCATTTT. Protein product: CASSSQGAGQPQHF.

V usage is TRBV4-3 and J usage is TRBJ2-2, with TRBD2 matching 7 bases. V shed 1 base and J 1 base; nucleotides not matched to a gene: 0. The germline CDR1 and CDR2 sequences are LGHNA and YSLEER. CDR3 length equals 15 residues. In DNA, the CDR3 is TGCGCCAGCAGCCAAGGCGGGGGGAACACCGGGGAGCTGTTTTTT. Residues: CASSQGGGNTGELFF.

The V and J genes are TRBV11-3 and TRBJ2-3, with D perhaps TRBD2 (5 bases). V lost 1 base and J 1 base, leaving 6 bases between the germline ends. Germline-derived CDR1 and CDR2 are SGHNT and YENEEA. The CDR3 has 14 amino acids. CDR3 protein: CASSLGLRTDTQYF. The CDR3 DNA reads TGTGCCAGCAGCTTAGGACTACGCACAGATACGCAGTATTTT.

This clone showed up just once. Here the CDR3 DNA reads TGCGCCAGCAGTGAACCGGACGGCCGGGATCCCTATGGCTACACCTTC. Encoded protein: CASSEPDGRDPYGYTF. V usage is TRBV10-2 and J usage is TRBJ1-2; D is unresolved. Germline values: CDR1 WSHSY, CDR2 SAAADI. The CDR3 is 16 amino acids. V shed 3 bases and J shed 4 bases, with 18 bases lying between them.

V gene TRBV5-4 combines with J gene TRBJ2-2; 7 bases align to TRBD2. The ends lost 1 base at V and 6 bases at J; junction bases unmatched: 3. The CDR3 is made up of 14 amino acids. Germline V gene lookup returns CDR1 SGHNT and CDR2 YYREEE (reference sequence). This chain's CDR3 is CASSLRGRAGELFF. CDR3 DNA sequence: TGTGCCAGCAGCTTGCGGGGGAGGGCCGGGGAGCTGTTTTTT.

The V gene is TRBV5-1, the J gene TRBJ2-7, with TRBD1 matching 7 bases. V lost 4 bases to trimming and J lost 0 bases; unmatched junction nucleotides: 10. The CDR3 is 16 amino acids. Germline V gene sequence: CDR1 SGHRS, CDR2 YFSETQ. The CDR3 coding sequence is TGCGCCAGCAGCCCAACTACAGGGGTAAGCTCCTACGAGCAGTACTTC. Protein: CASSPTTGVSSYEQYF.

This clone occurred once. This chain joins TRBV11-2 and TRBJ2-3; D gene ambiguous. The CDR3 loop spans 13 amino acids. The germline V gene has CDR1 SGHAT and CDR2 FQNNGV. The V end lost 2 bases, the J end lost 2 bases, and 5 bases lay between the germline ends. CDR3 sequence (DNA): TGTGCCAGCAGCTTACCTAACACAGATACGCAGTATTTT. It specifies CASSLPNTDTQYF.

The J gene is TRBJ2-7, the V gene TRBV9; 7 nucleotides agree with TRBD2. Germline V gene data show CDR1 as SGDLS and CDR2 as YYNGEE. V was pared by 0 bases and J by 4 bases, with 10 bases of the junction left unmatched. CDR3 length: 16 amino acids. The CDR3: CASSVATTSWIYEQYF. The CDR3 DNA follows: TGTGCCAGCAGCGTAGCTACGACTAGCTGGATATACGAGCAGTACTTC.

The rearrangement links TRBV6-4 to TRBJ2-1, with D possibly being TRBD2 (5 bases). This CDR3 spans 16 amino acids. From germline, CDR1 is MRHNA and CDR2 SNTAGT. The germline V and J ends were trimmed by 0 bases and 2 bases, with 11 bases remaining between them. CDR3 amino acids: CASSDSWGEAYNEQFF. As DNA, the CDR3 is TGTGCCAGCAGTGACTCGTGGGGAGAAGCCTACAATGAGCAGTTCTTC.

CDR3 region: CASSYTGTMIANIQYF. CDR3 bases: TGTGCCAGCAGCTACACCGGGACTATGATTGCAAACATTCAGTACTTC. The chain employs TRBV7-2 and TRBJ2-4; TRBD2 agrees at 7 bases. CDR3 length equals 16 residues. CDR1 and CDR2 (germline): SGHTA, FQGNSA. V shed 4 bases and J 6 bases; nucleotides not matched to a gene: 12.